This entry describes one T cell receptor (beta chain). Its antigen is as yet unknown. The table came from immunoSEQ multiplex PCR; TCRdb's copy has only in-frame clones and leaves some out. The profile shows 24,000 or so clones, about four fifths of them singletons. There are 16 residues in the CDR3. Looked up from germline, CDR1 is ENHRY and CDR2 is SYGVKD. The J segment lost 5 bases and the V segment lost 5 bases, leaving 11 bases of the junction unmatched. These data are taken from a study of a mutant IDH1 vaccine in newly diagnosed glioma. The time point is: week 47, end of study. Alongside topical imiquimod, each dose of vaccine comprised 300 ug of mutant IDH1 20-mer peptide. In every donor, the tumor was a new WHO grade 3 or 4 IDH1-mutant, ATRX-lost astrocytoma.

This clonotype originated in a man aged 40-55 years with glioma. This sample comprised PBMCs, obtained from a glioma patient whose treatment included an IDH1 peptide vaccine. The chain employs TRBV10-3 and TRBJ2-7; 11 nucleotides match TRBD2. The CDR3 sequence: CAISPTLAGERNEQYF. DNA of the CDR3: TGTGCCATCAGTCCCACACTAGCGGGAGAAAGAAACGAGCAGTACTTC.